Below are 8 T cell receptor beta chains sequenced from a single sample in a study of blood T cells in healthy people across ages. The authors ran a second PCR of roughly 6 to 12 cycles using a sample-barcoded 5' primer and a J-beta primer mix. TCRdb reanalysed the 5' RACE reads using MiXCR and keeps one entry per CDR3 protein. Of some 1.4 million distinct CDR3 sequences in the sample, approximately 40% were seen once. The sample consisted of blood. The receptor set was obtained from a woman under 30 in good health.

The gene calls are TRBV15 and TRBJ2-1; D is uncertain. The V and J ends lost 0 bases and 7 bases respectively, with 13 bases between them. CDR1 and CDR2 from the germline V gene are LNHNV and YYDKDF (reference sequence). The CDR3 extends over 15 amino acids. The CDR3 nucleotides read TGTGCCACCAGCAGAGAGACCCATGGCCCAAATGAGCAGTTCTTC. Translating it yields CATSRETHGPNEQFF.

The chain links TRBV13 to TRBJ2-7; TRBD2 matches at 7 bases. Unmatched junction bases numbered 13, after V lost 0 bases and J lost 8 bases. The length of the CDR3 is 16 residues. Germline loops: CDR1 PRHDT, CDR2 FYEKMQ (reference sequence). For the CDR3, the DNA is TGTGCCAGCAGCTTAGGGGAACTAGCGTTGGGGGGTAAGCAGTACTTC. It codes for CASSLGELALGGKQYF.

The V gene is TRBV6-5, the J gene TRBJ2-2; 11 nucleotides agree with TRBD2. V gave up 2 bases and J gave up 6 bases; unmatched junction bases: 2. The CDR3 covers 15 residues. Germline V gives CDR1 MNHEY, CDR2 SVGAGI. The CDR3 DNA follows: TGTGCCAGCAGTTACGAACTAGCGGGGGCCGGGGAGCTGTTTTTT. Translating it yields CASSYELAGAGELFF.

The genes are TRBV20-1 and TRBJ2-7; 7 bases fit TRBD1. Germline V gives CDR1 DFQATT, CDR2 SNEGSKA (reference sequence). Trimming at V came to 2 bases and at J to 0 bases, leaving 16 bases not matched to a gene. CDR3 length equals 18 residues. The CDR3 sequence is CSARQPGAGGLSSYEQYF. The CDR3 region has the DNA TGCAGTGCTAGACAACCCGGGGCAGGGGGATTGAGCTCCTACGAGCAGTACTTC.

This clonotype appeared a few times. This sequence joins TRBV24-1 and TRBJ2-1; D is unresolved. The germline gives CDR1 KGHDR, CDR2 SFDVKD. The CDR3 is 13 amino acids. V was shortened by 2 bases and J by 9 bases, with 10 bases between the two germline ends. The CDR3 DNA reads as TGTGCCACCAGTGATTCCCCTTTGGGTGAGCAGTTCTTC. Protein product: CATSDSPLGEQFF.

J is TRBJ2-5 and V is TRBV10-3; TRBD2 might be the D (7 bases). Trimming cost V 4 bases and J 4 bases, with 13 bases left between them. This CDR3 comprises 14 residues. Germline values: CDR1 ENHRY, CDR2 SYGVKD. In DNA form, the CDR3 reads TGTGCCATCAGTGTTGGGGGGGCAGTAGAGACCCAGTACTTC. This codes for CAISVGGAVETQYF.

V gene TRBV12-3 or TRBV12-4 combines with J gene TRBJ1-5; 7 nucleotides match TRBD1. The CDR3 contains 15 residues. J lost 8 bases, V lost 5 bases, and 12 bases had no gene match. The CDR3 coding sequence is TGTGCCAGCAGTGTTGGGAGGGGGCTAGGAGAGCCCCAGCATTTT. Translation gives CASSVGRGLGEPQHF.

This clonotype was observed a handful of times. The rearrangement links TRBV9 to TRBJ2-3; D gene unclear. V lost 0 bases and J lost 2, with 7 bases in between. The CDR3 runs to 14 residues. Germline CDR1 reads SGDLS; CDR2 reads YYNGEE. The CDR3 nucleotides read TGTGCCAGCAGCGTAGTCAGCTACACAGATACGCAGTATTTT. Protein sequence: CASSVVSYTDTQYF.